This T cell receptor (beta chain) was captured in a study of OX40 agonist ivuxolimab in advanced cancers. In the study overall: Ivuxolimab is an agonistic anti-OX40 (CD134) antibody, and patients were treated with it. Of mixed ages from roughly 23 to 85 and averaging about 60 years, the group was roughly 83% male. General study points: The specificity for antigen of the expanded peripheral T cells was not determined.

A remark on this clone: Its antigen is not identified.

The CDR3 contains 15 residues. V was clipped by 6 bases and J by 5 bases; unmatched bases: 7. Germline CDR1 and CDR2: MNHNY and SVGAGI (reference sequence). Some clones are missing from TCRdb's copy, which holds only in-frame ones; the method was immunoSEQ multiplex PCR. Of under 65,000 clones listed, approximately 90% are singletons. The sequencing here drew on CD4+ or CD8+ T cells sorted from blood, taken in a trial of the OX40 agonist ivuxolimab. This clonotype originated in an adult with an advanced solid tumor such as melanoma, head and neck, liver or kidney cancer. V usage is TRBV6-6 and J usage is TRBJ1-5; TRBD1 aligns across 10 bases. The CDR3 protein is CASRTGQGIDQPQHF. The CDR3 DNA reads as TGTGCCAGCAGGACGGGACAGGGGATCGATCAGCCCCAGCATTTT.